These T cell receptor beta chains were read from a single sample in a study of OX40 agonist ivuxolimab in advanced cancers. Clones were sequenced by immunoSEQ multiplex PCR, and TCRdb holds only the in-frame ones, with some missing. The sample shows around 72,000 clones, 65% to 85% of them seen only once. Sequenced material: CD4+ or CD8+ T cells sorted from blood, taken in a trial of the OX40 agonist ivuxolimab. Every receptor here comes from an adult with an advanced solid tumor such as melanoma, head and neck, liver or kidney cancer. The CDR3 runs from the conserved cysteine through the conserved F or W. D genes are given only for firm matches.

>-|18|TRBJ2-2|TRBV7-9
CASSLTKVSRENTGELFF
TGTGCCAGCAGCTTGACCAAAGTGTCGCGGGAGAACACCGGGGAGCTGTTTTTT
>-|15|TRBJ1-2|TRBV18
CASSPFADSHYGYTF
TGTGCCAGCTCACCTTTTGCCGACAGCCACTATGGCTACACCTTC
>-|19|TRBJ2-7|TRBV21-1
CASSKAQQPPTAGEYEQYF
TGTGCCAGCAGCAAAGCCCAGCAACCCCCGACAGCGGGGGAGTACGAGCAGTACTTC
>-|14|TRBJ1-4|TRBV29-1
CSVVFSATNEKLFF
TGCAGCGTTGTATTCAGTGCAACTAATGAAAAACTGTTTTTT
>-|14|TRBJ2-7|TRBV7-9
CASSSDIKSYEQYF
TGTGCCAGCAGCTCAGACATTAAGAGCTACGAGCAGTACTTC
>-|16|TRBJ2-5|TRBV25-1
CASSELTSRKQETQYF
TGTGCCAGCAGTGAATTAACGTCTCGGAAGCAAGAGACCCAGTACTTC
>TRBD2|15|TRBJ2-1|TRBV7-2
CASSLDGGRGNEQFF
TGTGCCAGCAGCTTGGACGGCGGGAGAGGGAATGAGCAGTTCTTC
>-|16|TRBJ2-1|TRBV21-1
CASSPTTGTSGNEQFF
TGTGCCAGCAGCCCCACGACCGGGACTAGCGGCAATGAGCAGTTCTTC
>-|13|TRBJ2-1|TRBV2
CASSDPRYNEQFF
TGTGCCAGCAGTGATCCCCGGTACAATGAGCAGTTCTTC
>-|13|TRBJ2-5|TRBV2
CASSPIGQETQYF
TGTGCCAGCAGCCCTATAGGTCAAGAGACCCAGTACTTC
>TRBD1|16|TRBJ1-2|TRBV30
CAWSSLIPGQNYGYTF
TGTGCCTGGAGTAGCCTGATCCCGGGACAGAACTATGGCTACACCTTC
>-|15|TRBJ1-4|TRBV28
CASVLDRGANEKLFF
TGTGCCAGCGTCCTAGATCGAGGAGCTAATGAAAAACTGTTTTTT
>TRBD1|16|TRBJ1-2|TRBV7-9
CASSAWVGQGSYGYTF
TGTGCCAGCAGCGCTTGGGTGGGACAGGGAAGCTATGGCTACACCTTC
>-|13|TRBJ1-1|TRBV19
CASTIRAGTEAFF
TGTGCCAGTACCATCCGGGCTGGAACTGAAGCTTTCTTT
>TRBD2|15|TRBJ2-2|TRBV2
CASSDTSGGTGELFF
TGTGCCAGCAGTGATACTAGCGGGGGCACCGGGGAGCTGTTTTTT